This T cell receptor beta chain was profiled in a study of T cell responses to AZD1222 COVID-19 vaccine. Measured with immunoSEQ multiplex PCR; TCRdb has only the in-frame clones, and not every one. The top ten hold roughly 12% of the sample, which has roughly 140,000 clones, about 92% seen once. Study-level findings and limits: Baseline serology detected seropositivity in only a handful of AZD1222 recipients. With dominance at 160-218 and 743-854, vaccine-associated CD4 TCRs spanned spike. A mostly white British donor set with more females was recruited, and clonal diversity was possibly underestimated. Spike-specific TCR repertoires showed rising breadth and depth after two AZD1222 doses.

As regards this clone: Its antigen is still unknown.

There are 15 residues in the CDR3. CDR1 and CDR2 (germline): MNHEY, SVGAGI. The J segment lost 3 bases and the V segment lost 5 bases, leaving 9 bases of the junction unmatched. The chain carries TRBV6-5 and TRBJ2-7, with 8 bases fitting TRBD1. Sequencing used peripheral blood, obtained after recovery from COVID-19. The clonotype was recovered from an adult who had recovered from COVID-19. The CDR3 loop is CASSPLRTGGYEQYF. The CDR3 DNA reads as TGTGCCAGCAGTCCGCTACGAACAGGGGGCTACGAGCAGTACTTC.